The next 20 T cell receptor beta chains were all read from a single sample in a study of shared clonotypes between healthy human individuals (dated by TCRdb to 2018 to 2021). CD8 naive samples were obtained by positive selection for CCR7 among CD45RO-negative cells, yielding a CD45RA+CCR7+ population from which TemRA cells were excluded. The library was generated by the immunoSEQ multiplex PCR assay. The table was pulled from immuneACCESS by TCRdb, which kept in-frame rearrangements only. Such tables lose some clones; where checked, under half of the loss comes from unresolved V genes, and the rest has no known cause. Counted in this sample were millions of clones; about 94% of them appeared once. The ten largest clones represent 1% to 1.3% of the sample. The sequencing sample was made of naive CD8+ T cells sorted from blood. The intended sense of this specimen's cell subset or site label: CD45RA+CCR7+. All receptors derive from a man aged 18-30 years in good health.

The chain has TRBV4-1 and TRBJ1-6, with D hard to call. Trimming left V 2 bases short and J 3 bases short, with 20 bases between. Per the germline V gene, CDR1 is MGHRA and CDR2 is YSYEKL. The CDR3 runs to 19 residues. Here the CDR3 DNA reads TGCGCCAGCAGCCAATACCCGGGCGAAGTTGGTGTCTATAATTCACCCCTCCACTTT. Protein: CASSQYPGEVGVYNSPLHF.

V and J are TRBV7-9 and TRBJ2-5; D perhaps matches TRBD1 (5 bases). The CDR3 is 14 residues long. In germline, CDR1 is SEHNR, CDR2 FQNEAQ (reference sequence). V lost 1 base and J 5 bases, leaving 11 bases between the germline ends. The CDR3 nucleotides read TGTGCCAGCAGCTTAGGCAGGGCAGGGGAGACCCAGTACTTC. Its translation is CASSLGRAGETQYF.

V is TRBV2 and J is TRBJ2-7; 9 nucleotides match TRBD2. Germline CDR1 is SNHLY and CDR2 is FYNNEI. CDR3 length equals 18 residues. The trim removed 8 bases at V and 2 bases at J, leaving 19 bases unmatched. The CDR3 loop reads CASQGREASGTKPYEQYF. The CDR3 bases are TGTGCCAGCCAGGGCAGGGAAGCTAGCGGGACGAAACCCTACGAGCAGTACTTC.

The genes are TRBV5-4 and TRBJ2-2, with unresolved D. The CDR3 has 12 amino acids. Germline CDR1 SGHNT, CDR2 YYREEE (reference sequence). Trimming pared 5 bases from V and 2 bases from J, leaving 4 bases between. The DNA for the CDR3 is TGTGCCAGCAGAATAAACACCGGGGAGCTGTTTTTT. It yields the protein CASRINTGELFF.

This sequence joins TRBV2 and TRBJ2-1; 7 bases align to TRBD2. Germline CDR1 reads SNHLY; CDR2 reads FYNNEI. The CDR3 has 17 amino acids. J lost 0 bases, V lost 2 bases, and 7 bases had no gene match. The CDR3 DNA sequence: TGTGCCAGCAGTGAAAACCAGGGCGGGGGCTCCTACAATGAGCAGTTCTTC. Amino acids: CASSENQGGGSYNEQFF.

This chain joins TRBV7-3 and TRBJ2-3, with D unclear. Trimming removed 4 bases from V and 4 bases from J, with 12 bases in between. Looked up from germline, CDR1 is SGHTA and CDR2 is FQGTGA. CDR3 length equals 14 residues. CDR3 nucleotides: TGTGCCAGCAGCTCCGGGTCCGGCCCAGATACGCAGTATTTT. Its protein product is CASSSGSGPDTQYF.

This clone was seen a single time. This chain connects TRBV6-1 to TRBJ1-2; D possibly corresponds to TRBD1 (6 bases). The CDR3 is 14 residues long. Trimming left V 1 base short and J 6 bases short, with 12 bases between. The germline V gene encodes CDR1 MNHNS and CDR2 SASEGT. The CDR3 loop reads CASSEVGQMNGYTF. The DNA for the CDR3 is TGTGCCAGCAGTGAAGTTGGACAGATGAATGGCTACACCTTC.

This clone was observed a single time. This chain links TRBV6-6 with TRBJ2-7, with a weak D call TRBD1 (5 bases). V gave up 6 bases and J gave up 2 bases, with 8 bases separating them. The CDR3 length is 12 residues. Germline CDR1 reads MNHNY; CDR2 reads SVGAGI (reference sequence). The CDR3 nucleotides read TGTGCCAGCAGCCCACAGGCCTACGAGCAGTACTTC. It encodes CASSPQAYEQYF.

For this clone: The sample has other DNA sequences that encode this CDR3 too. J is TRBJ2-5 and V is TRBV29-1, with a tentative D call TRBD2 (7 bases). The CDR3 totals 14 residues. V was clipped by 0 bases and J by 2 bases, with 10 bases between them. From germline, CDR1 is SQVTM and CDR2 ANQGSEA. CDR3 sequence (DNA): TGCAGCGTTGAAGATAGGGGGGGACAAGAGACCCAGTACTTC. Encoded protein: CSVEDRGGQETQYF.

The chain carries TRBV5-1 and TRBJ2-7, with D possibly TRBD1 on 6 matching bases. The CDR3 loop spans 15 amino acids. The V gene lost 4 bases and the J gene lost 1 base, with 15 bases spanning the gap. Germline values: CDR1 SGHRS, CDR2 YFSETQ. CDR3 in amino acids: CASSLRQASSYEQYF. The CDR3 region has the DNA TGCGCCAGCAGCCTCCGACAGGCCTCATCCTACGAGCAGTACTTC.

This rearrangement joins TRBV4-1 to TRBJ1-5; TRBD1 matches 8 bases. The CDR3 extends over 16 amino acids. The V segment lost 4 bases and the J segment 6 bases; nucleotides outside the gene matches: 11. Per germline, CDR1 MGHRA and CDR2 YSYEKL. CDR3 protein: CASSPNAGQGGQPQHF. CDR3 in DNA: TGCGCCAGCAGCCCTAATGCTGGACAGGGCGGTCAGCCCCAGCATTTT.

The rearrangement uses TRBV6-5 and TRBJ2-7; unclear D gene. The V gene lost 2 bases and the J gene lost 3 bases, with 8 bases spanning the gap. The CDR3 length is 13 residues. Germline loops: CDR1 MNHEY, CDR2 SVGAGI. The CDR3 protein is CASSYATYYEQYF. The CDR3 region has the DNA TGTGCCAGCAGTTACGCGACATACTACGAGCAGTACTTC.

This chain links TRBV7-9 with TRBJ2-5; D gene uncertain. The germline V and J ends were trimmed by 4 bases and 4 bases, with 7 bases remaining between them. Germline V gene data show CDR1 as SEHNR and CDR2 as FQNEAQ (reference sequence). This CDR3 spans 12 amino acids. The CDR3 nucleotides read TGTGCCAGCAGCTCGGTACTAGAGACCCAGTACTTC. Translated, it gives CASSSVLETQYF. Using reference TRBV7-9 and TRBJ2-5 for the parts outside the CDR3, the full variable domain is DTGVSQNPRHKITKRGQNVTFRCDPISEHNRLYWYRQTLGQGPEFLTYFQNEAQLEKSRLLSDRFSAERPKGSFSTLEIQRTEQGDSAMYLCASSSVLETQYFGPGTRLLVL.

This sequence joins TRBV9 and TRBJ2-7; TRBD1 matches 10 bases. V gave up 3 bases and J gave up 0 bases; unmatched junction bases: 3. Per the germline V gene, CDR1 is SGDLS and CDR2 is YYNGEE. The CDR3 has 15 amino acids. In DNA, the CDR3 is TGTGCCAGCAGCGCCGGGACAGGGGACTCCTACGAGCAGTACTTC. It translates to CASSAGTGDSYEQYF.

The rearrangement links TRBV4-1 to TRBJ1-1, with a tentative D call TRBD1 (6 bases). The CDR3 has 16 amino acids. V lost 8 bases to trimming and J lost 3 bases, with 22 bases between them. Germline loops: CDR1 MGHRA, CDR2 YSYEKL. The CDR3 DNA follows: TGCGCCAGCTCATTCAGAGGGGGTCTTGATTACACTGAAGCTTTCTTT. Translated, it gives CASSFRGGLDYTEAFF.

The gene calls are TRBV2 and TRBJ2-5; 12 bases agree with TRBD1. V shed 6 bases and J 3 bases; nucleotides not matched to a gene: 8. The germline CDR1 and CDR2 sequences are SNHLY and FYNNEI. The CDR3 consists of 16 residues. CDR3 loop: CASSLPGTGGEETQYF. CDR3 DNA: TGTGCCAGCAGCCTTCCTGGGACAGGGGGCGAAGAGACCCAGTACTTC.

Concerning this clone itself: The identical CDR3 is also encoded by other nucleotide sequences in the sample. The V call is TRBV7-6, the J call TRBJ2-7; D remains unclear. V lost 1 base and J 4 bases, leaving 8 bases between the germline ends. Germline V gene data show CDR1 as SGHVS and CDR2 as FNYEAQ. The CDR3 has 13 residues. The CDR3 is CASSLGTVYEQYF. The CDR3 coding sequence is TGTGCCAGCAGCTTAGGGACGGTTTACGAGCAGTACTTC. The full variable domain, with the rest looked up from reference TRBV7-6 and TRBJ2-7, is GAGVSQSPRYKVTKRGQDVALRCDPISGHVSLYWYRQALGQGPEFLTYFNYEAQQDKSGLPNDRFSAERPEGSISTLTIQRTEQRDSAMYRCASSLGTVYEQYFGPGTRLTVT.

The rearrangement links TRBV6-5 to TRBJ2-2; 7 bases are a match to TRBD1. Germline V gene lookup returns CDR1 MNHEY and CDR2 SVGAGI. The CDR3 runs to 14 residues. Trimming cost V 4 bases and J 5 bases; bases outside gene matches: 4. CDR3: CASSFHRGTGELFF. DNA for the CDR3: TGTGCCAGCAGTTTCCACAGGGGAACCGGGGAGCTGTTTTTT.

This chain joins TRBV5-6 and TRBJ2-3; D gene unclear. Germline values: CDR1 SGHDT, CDR2 YYEEEE. Trimming stripped 2 bases from V and 0 bases from J, with 4 bases between. The CDR3 length is 13 residues. The CDR3 sequence is CASSFFSTDTQYF. The DNA for the CDR3 is TGTGCCAGCAGCTTCTTTAGCACAGATACGCAGTATTTT.

V usage is TRBV19 and J usage is TRBJ2-7, with a weak D call TRBD1 (5 bases). CDR3 length: 16 residues. Trimming cost V 0 bases and J 5 bases, with 17 bases left between them. From germline, CDR1 is LNHDA and CDR2 SQIVND (reference sequence). CDR3 sequence (DNA): TGTGCCAGTAGTATAGATACAGGTTCAATCGGCAACGAGCAGTACTTC. It codes for CASSIDTGSIGNEQYF.